The 2 T cell receptor beta chains below come from one sample, sequenced in a study of beta chain features in type 1 diabetes. Expressed TCRB transcripts were sequenced after all isolated RNA was converted to cDNA. The protocol was immunoSEQ multiplex PCR, while the TCRdb copy is restricted to in-frame clones and leaves out a portion. Among 300,000 to 400,000 clones listed, around 13% were seen once. Sequenced material: naive CD4+ T cells from blood. The origin of the receptors is a man aged 18 to 30 in good health.

The chain links TRBV7-2 to TRBJ2-3; D uncertain. This CDR3 region has 13 residues. The V gene lost 8 bases and the J gene lost 0 bases, with 9 bases spanning the gap. Germline CDR1 reads SGHTA; CDR2 reads FQGNSA. As DNA, the CDR3 is TGTGCCAGCGGCCCCCTTAGCACAGATACGCAGTATTTT. It is translated as CASGPLSTDTQYF.

This clone was detected only a few times. The DNA for the CDR3 is TGTGCCAGTAGTATAAGCCGACTATCGGGGTGGAATGAGCAGTTCTTC. As protein: CASSISRLSGWNEQFF. J is TRBJ2-1 and V is TRBV19; weak D call: TRBD2 (5 bases). This CDR3 is 16 amino acids long. Germline CDR1 and CDR2: LNHDA and SQIVND (reference sequence). The V gene lost 2 bases and the J gene lost 7 bases, with 18 bases spanning the gap.